This T cell receptor (beta chain) was retrieved from a study of regulatory T cells in long-lasting Graves disease. The CDR3 extends over 14 amino acids. Germline V CDR1 and CDR2: SGHNT, YYREEE (reference sequence). V dropped 3 bases and J dropped 7; count of bases not matched to a gene: 9. Sequencing libraries for TCR beta were prepared with iRepertoire HTBI primers and Arm-PCR of CDR3 regions. TCRdb reanalysed the multiplex PCR reads using MiXCR and keeps one entry per CDR3 protein. Counted here are roughly 400,000 distinct CDR3 sequences, less than 25% occurring once; the ten biggest clones make up more than 20%. This clonotype was observed many times. Regarding time point: persistent/refractory GD, antithyroid drugs over 5 years with positive TRAb. Generation of the TCR library employed RNA extracted from PBMCs.

Sequences were derived from peripheral blood mononuclear cells (PBMCs), sampled when the disease was refractory, from a patient treated with antithyroid drugs. The V and J genes are TRBV5-4 and TRBJ1-2, with 7 bases that match TRBD1. The receptor was derived from a female donor with Graves disease. The CDR3 DNA reads as TGTGCCAGCAGCTCCTCAGACTGGACAGGTGGCTACACCTTC. Its translation is CASSSSDWTGGYTF.